This TCR beta chain was sequenced in a study of Graves' ophthalmopathy and Graves' hyperthyroidism. Study background: Peripheral blood was obtained at first diagnosis, ahead of any treatment.

The study enrolled ophthalmopathy donors with moderate-to-severe activity, CAS ≥3, NOSPECS ≥4 and duration under 3 months. Physicians reached a diagnosis by relying on clinical symptoms, serum thyroxine, TRAb, thyroid ultrasound and orbital computed tomography. The CDR3 runs to 17 residues. Per the germline V gene, CDR1 is SNHLY and CDR2 is FYNNEI. V shed 8 bases and J shed 2 bases, with 22 bases lying between them. From RNA, the CDR3 regions of TCR beta chains were amplified and sequenced. HTBI-primed RT-PCR formed the first round, and a multiplex PCR formed the second. TCRdb used MiXCR to reprocess the multiplex PCR reads, holding one entry per CDR3 protein. Among about 480,000 distinct CDR3 sequences listed, roughly 14% were seen once. This clonotype was counted between two and nine times.

The source of this sequence is a woman aged 30 to 39 with Graves' ophthalmopathy. The genes are TRBV2 and TRBJ1-3; unclear D gene. The specimen sequenced was blood. The DNA of the CDR3 is TGTGCCAGCGAAGGAGGAGGACCCCGGAAGGCTGGAAACACCATATATTTT. It codes for CASEGGGPRKAGNTIYF.